Listed below are T cell receptor beta chains from one sample, sequenced in a study of T cells in Graves' hyperthyroidism and ophthalmopathy. Each CDR3 protein gets one entry after TCRdb re-called the multiplex PCR reads with MiXCR. The sample shows about 640,000 distinct CDR3 sequences, less than 45% of them seen only once. Sequencing was performed on peripheral blood or thyroid tissue (not recorded which). Receptors originate from an adult man with Graves' disease, either hyperthyroidism or ophthalmopathy (not recorded which). Both conserved end residues are part of each CDR3. Each record gives: V gene, clone size, CDR3 length, J gene, D gene, CDR3 DNA, CDR3 protein. A D gene is named only where the DNA matches it firmly. Part of the rows lack a size; the others show once, few, many or a class for expanded clones.

>TRBV14|.|16|TRBJ1-3|TRBD1
TGTGCCAGCAGTGCGGACAGGGGGAAGAGTTTAAACACCATATATTTT
CASSADRGKSLNTIYF
>TRBV10-3|.|13|TRBJ1-1|.
TGTGCCATCAGTGAGTCGGGACATCGGGGAACTTTCTTT
CAISESGHRGTFF
>TRBV4-3|.|15|TRBJ1-5|TRBD1
TGCGCCAGCAGCCCAGGGGCGACAGGGGATCAGCCCCAGCATTTT
CASSPGATGDQPQHF
>TRBV19|.|11|TRBJ1-2|TRBD1
TGTGCCAGCAGCGCACAGGGGGCTTTGACCTTC
CASSAQGALTF
>TRBV5-1|few|15|TRBJ1-6|TRBD1
TGCGCCAGCAGCTTGGAGAACAGGGGGGGGTCACCCCTCCACTTT
CASSLENRGGSPLHF
>TRBV11-1|.|14|TRBJ1-1|.
TGTGCCAGCTCACCAGGTCTACCGGACACTGAAGCTTTCTTT
CASSPGLPDTEAFF
>TRBV7-8|many|15|TRBJ2-5|TRBD2
TGTGCCAGCAGGCCAAGACTAGCAACCCAAGAGACCCAGTACTTC
CASRPRLATQETQYF
>TRBV9|.|15|TRBJ2-7|TRBD2
TGTGCCAGCAGCCTCCAAGGCCTAGCGGGAGCCGAGCAGTACTTC
CASSLQGLAGAEQYF
>TRBV7-6|.|15|TRBJ2-6|.
TGTGCCAGCTCGGTTGACGGGCCTGGGGCCAACGTCCTGACTTTC
CASSVDGPGANVLTF
>TRBV7-9|.|11|TRBJ1-3|.
TGTGCCAGCAGCCCTAAAAACACCATATATTTT
CASSPKNTIYF
>TRBV2|.|17|TRBJ2-7|TRBD1
TGTGCCAGCAGTGCGCGCCCGGGACAGGGGATAACCTACGAGCAGTACTTC
CASSARPGQGITYEQYF
>TRBV20-1|few|15|TRBJ2-7|TRBD2
TGCAGTGCTAGAGATCCGCTAGCGGGAGGATGGGAGCAGTACTTC
CSARDPLAGGWEQYF
>TRBV6-6|many|12|TRBJ1-5|.
TGTGCCAGCAGTTTCGGGGGACAGCCCCAGCATTTT
CASSFGGQPQHF
>TRBV12-3/TRBV12-4|.|12|TRBJ1-5|.
TGTGCCAGCAGCTACGGCCGTCAGCCCCAGCATTTT
CASSYGRQPQHF
>TRBV5-1|.|16|TRBJ1-3|TRBD1
TGCGCCAGCACCAGATCAGGGACAGACTCTGGAAACACCATATATTTT
CASTRSGTDSGNTIYF
>TRBV10-3|.|12|TRBJ2-3|.
TGTGCCATCAGTGAGTCATCAGATACGCAGTATTTT
CAISESSDTQYF
>TRBV7-2|.|13|TRBJ1-5|.
TGTGCCAGCAGCTTAGAGAGGCATCAGCCCCAGCATTTT
CASSLERHQPQHF
>TRBV12-3/TRBV12-4|few|14|TRBJ2-5|TRBD2
TGTGCCAGCAGCCAAACGAGCGGGGGAGAGACCCAGTACTTC
CASSQTSGGETQYF
>TRBV7-8|.|16|TRBJ2-7|.
TGTGCCAGCAGCTCCCGGTCGGTATTGACCTCCTACGAGCAGTACTTC
CASSSRSVLTSYEQYF
>TRBV10-3|many|13|TRBJ2-7|.
TGTGCCATCAACTCTCTAGCACTCCACGAGCAGTACTTC
CAINSLALHEQYF
>TRBV24-1|once|17|TRBJ1-4|TRBD1
TGTGCCACCAGTGATTTAACGAGACAGGGAGGAGGAGAAAAACTGTTTTTT
CATSDLTRQGGGEKLFF
>TRBV20-1|.|11|TRBJ2-5|TRBD2
TGCAGTGCTAGACGGGGGGGGACCCAGTACTTC
CSARRGGTQYF
>TRBV5-4|.|16|TRBJ1-2|TRBD1
TGTGCCAGCAGCGGCGGGACAGCCCCGGAGCGCTATGGCTACACCTTC
CASSGGTAPERYGYTF
>TRBV7-9|.|16|TRBJ1-6|.
TGTGCCAGCAGCTTAGGAGGGACGGTTGCCGGTTCACCCCTCCACTTT
CASSLGGTVAGSPLHF
>TRBV20-1|.|15|TRBJ2-7|TRBD2
TGCAGTGCTAGCTCCCGACTAGCGGCGTCCTACGAGCAGTACTTC
CSASSRLAASYEQYF
>TRBV6-1|.|15|TRBJ2-7|TRBD1
TGTGCCCGCAGTGATTGGACAGGGGTTGGTTACGAGCAGTACTTC
CARSDWTGVGYEQYF
>TRBV15|many|12|TRBJ2-7|.
TGTGCCACCAGCGAGAGTTCCTACGAGCAGTACTTC
CATSESSYEQYF
>TRBV21-1|.|15|TRBJ1-2|.
TGTGCCAGCAGCAACGCTTATAGGGGAACGGGTGGCTACACCTTC
CASSNAYRGTGGYTF
>TRBV20-1|.|15|TRBJ1-1|TRBD1
TGCAGTCTTACACCGTCACAGGGGATGAACACTGAAGCTTCCTTT
CSLTPSQGMNTEASF
>TRBV20-1|few|16|TRBJ1-6|TRBD1
TGCAGTGCTAGAGAGGGAAAGGACAGGTCCAGGTCACCCCTCCACTTT
CSAREGKDRSRSPLHF
>TRBV29-1|.|15|TRBJ1-1|TRBD1
TGCAGCGTCGGACAGGGGTGGGAAAGAATCACTGAAGCTTTCTTT
CSVGQGWERITEAFF
>TRBV20-1|few|13|TRBJ1-1|.
TGCAGTGCTAGAGAAGACAGCGGCACTGAAGCTTTCTTT
CSAREDSGTEAFF
>TRBV2|few|13|TRBJ2-7|.
TGTGCCAGCAGTGTTTCCATCTCCTACGAGCAGTACTTC
CASSVSISYEQYF
>TRBV6-6|few|14|TRBJ1-2|TRBD1
TGTGCCAGCAGTGGACAGGCCGGTTTTAGTGGCTACACCTTC
CASSGQAGFSGYTF
>TRBV24-1|.|15|TRBJ2-2|.
TGTGCCACCAGTGACTCAGGGTCTGTTACCGGGGAGCTGTTTTTT
CATSDSGSVTGELFF
>TRBV15|.|16|TRBJ1-6|.
TGTGCCACCAGCAGAGATCGGGGGCGACGGAATTCACCCCTCCACTTT
CATSRDRGRRNSPLHF
>TRBV12-3/TRBV12-4|.|14|TRBJ1-2|.
TGTGCCAGCAGTTTTCTTGGGGGCGTTGATGGCTACACCTTC
CASSFLGGVDGYTF
>TRBV6-5|few|13|TRBJ2-7|.
TGTGCCAGCACCTGGACTGAGAAAGGGGAGCAGTACTTC
CASTWTEKGEQYF
>TRBV19|.|12|TRBJ1-4|.
TGTGCCAGTATGGTGCAGTATGAAAAACTGTTTTTT
CASMVQYEKLFF
>TRBV20-1|many|13|TRBJ1-5|.
TGCAGTGCTAGAGATCCCAGGGGACAGCCCCAGCATTTT
CSARDPRGQPQHF
>TRBV25-1|many|11|TRBJ1-1|.
TGTGCCAGCAAAGCGAACACTGAAGCTTTCTTT
CASKANTEAFF
>TRBV6-6|.|15|TRBJ2-7|TRBD2
TGTGCCAGCACCTCCAGGACTAGCGGGAGTCACGAGCAGTACTTC
CASTSRTSGSHEQYF
>TRBV7-9|.|13|TRBJ2-7|.
TGTGCCAGCAGCTATGGCCTCGCCTACGAGCAGTACTTC
CASSYGLAYEQYF
>TRBV5-1|.|12|TRBJ1-1|.
TGCGCCAGCAGCTTGATGGACACTGAAGCTTTCTTT
CASSLMDTEAFF
>TRBV29-1|.|13|TRBJ1-4|TRBD1
TGCAGCGTTGAAGATCAGGGGGGCGAAAAACTGTTTTTT
CSVEDQGGEKLFF
>TRBV11-1|few|13|TRBJ2-7|.
TGTGCCAGCAGCTTCGAAGGTACCTACGAGCAGTACTTC
CASSFEGTYEQYF
>TRBV7-2|.|16|TRBJ2-5|.
TGTGCCAGCAGCTTAGGGGGAGGGACAGGTATCGAGACCCAGTACTTC
CASSLGGGTGIETQYF
>TRBV7-9|few|21|TRBJ2-5|.
TGTGCCAGCAGCTTAGTCGCGCAGGGGCGCCCCACACTCACCGCCTTAGAGACCCAGTACTTC
CASSLVAQGRPTLTALETQYF
>TRBV19|.|14|TRBJ1-1|TRBD1
TGTGCCAGTAGAAAAGGGACAGGCAGGAGTGAAGCTTTCTTT
CASRKGTGRSEAFF
>TRBV29-1|few|18|TRBJ1-1|.
TGCAGCGTTGAAGAGGGGTACACAGAGGGGCGGCTGAACACTGAAGCTTTCTTT
CSVEEGYTEGRLNTEAFF
>TRBV2|many|13|TRBJ2-7|.
TGTGCCAGCAAGGGGCCATGGGGGACCGAGCAGTACTTC
CASKGPWGTEQYF
>TRBV7-9|many|16|TRBJ1-3|.
TGTGCCAGCAGCTTGAGGGAGGACTTCTCTGGAAACACCATATATTTT
CASSLREDFSGNTIYF
>TRBV10-3|.|13|TRBJ2-6|.
TGTGCCATCAGCGGGATCGGGGCCAACGTCCTGACTTTC
CAISGIGANVLTF
>TRBV7-2|.|16|TRBJ1-5|.
TGTGCCAGCAGCTTAGGCTTGGTAGGGTCCGGACAGCCCCAGCATTTT
CASSLGLVGSGQPQHF
>TRBV7-2|.|14|TRBJ1-1|TRBD1
TGTGCCAGCAGCTTCGGACAGGGACAGGGTGAAGCTTTCTTT
CASSFGQGQGEAFF
>TRBV24-1|.|9|TRBJ2-6|.
TGTGCCACCAGTGATGTACGGACTTTC
CATSDVRTF
>TRBV25-1|.|12|TRBJ1-2|.
TGTGCCAGCAGTGGACAAATCTATGGCTACACCTTC
CASSGQIYGYTF